Below, 10 T cell receptor beta chains from the same sample are listed, as sequenced in a study of CXCR3-negative and CXCR3-positive naive CD8 T cells. All TRB cDNA libraries came from 5' RACE performed with UMI labels. Each CDR3 protein gets one entry in TCRdb, which reprocessed the 5' RACE reads and gives no DNA. The listing records 50,000 to 75,000 distinct CDR3 sequences. The specimen sequenced was naive CXCR3- CD8+ T cells from blood. Noted subset: CD45RO-CCR7+CD27+CD95- naive CD8+ T cells lacking CXCR3 (TNR3-). The receptors derive from a human donor in good health. Some clones in this sample may be carry-over from other donors' samples.

V usage is TRBV28 and J usage is TRBJ2-5; the D call of TRBD2 rests on TCRdb alone, since no DNA is present to check it. This CDR3 region has 13 residues. The germline V gene has CDR1 MDHEN and CDR2 SYDVKM. The CDR3 here is CASSLGGSSGARF.

The chain carries TRBV7-9 and TRBJ1-5. CDR1 and CDR2 from the germline V gene are SEHNR and FQNEAQ (reference sequence). The CDR3 runs to 15 residues. The CDR3 region is CASSPAGPSNQPQHF.

This chain links TRBV6-2 or TRBV6-3 with TRBJ2-7; there is no DNA to check the TCRdb D call of TRBD1. The CDR3 has 12 residues. In germline, CDR1 is MNHEY, CDR2 SVGEGT. The CDR3 sequence is CALGRSSYEQYF.

The V gene is TRBV29-1, the J gene TRBJ1-1; TCRdb returns TRBD1, unconfirmable since there is no DNA. This CDR3 is built from 13 residues. Germline CDR1 is SQVTM and CDR2 is ANQGSEA. The CDR3 is CSASDREHTEAFF.

The genes are TRBV12-5 and TRBJ2-2; lacking DNA, the TRBD1 call made by TCRdb goes unchecked. This CDR3 has 15 residues. The germline V gene encodes CDR1 LGHNT and CDR2 FRNRAP. The CDR3 loop is CASAIGQGAPGELFF.

The chain recombines TRBV4-3 with TRBJ2-5; TCRdb reports TRBD2, a call that lacks DNA to check it against. The V gene's germline CDR1 is LGHNA and CDR2 YSLEER. This CDR3 has 17 amino acids. The CDR3 reads CASSQDPAGGLQETQYF.

The CDR3 reads CSANSGTTIYGYTF. The chain joins TRBV20-1 to TRBJ1-2. This CDR3 has 14 amino acids. Germline assignment: CDR1 DFQATT and CDR2 SNEGSKA (reference sequence).

The rearrangement joins TRBV5-1 to TRBJ2-1; TCRdb names TRBD2, which stays unverified in the absence of DNA. This CDR3 is built from 17 residues. The germline CDR1 and CDR2 sequences are SGHRS and YFSETQ. The CDR3 is CASSPALSGNNYNEQFF.

The V and J genes are TRBV6-5 and TRBJ2-1; as DNA is missing, the TRBD2 call by TCRdb cannot be tested. CDR1 and CDR2 (germline): MNHEY, SVGAGI. The CDR3 is made up of 15 amino acids. CDR3 sequence reads: CASSYRTSGGDEQFF.

This chain joins TRBV28 and TRBJ2-7. The CDR3 spans 11 residues. Germline CDR1 reads MDHEN; CDR2 reads SYDVKM. Here the CDR3 reads CASSLAIEQYF.